This entry describes one TCR beta chain. This sample was taken from a study of shared clonotypes between healthy human individuals. Per the germline V gene, CDR1 is LGHNA and CDR2 is YNFKEQ. Trimming left V 4 bases short and J 5 bases short, with 9 bases between. The CDR3 extends over 12 amino acids. TCRdb keeps only in-frame clones here, not all; method: immunoSEQ multiplex PCR. The repertoire includes 2 million to 2.5 million clones, 85% to 95% of them detected once, and more than 0.35% sits in the top ten. The receptor comes from a young man in good health. Some clones in this sample may be carry-over from other donors' samples. Material for sequencing was naive CD4+ T cells from PBMCs. Subset indicated: CD45RA+ positively selected. The V gene is TRBV4-2, the J gene TRBJ2-7, with TRBD2 as a possible D gene (5 bases). The CDR3 DNA reads TGTGCCAGCAGCCCGCCGGGGAACGAGCAGTACTTC. This codes for CASSPPGNEQYF.